This is a list of T cell receptor beta chains from one sample in a study of OX40 agonist ivuxolimab in advanced cancers. Profiled with immunoSEQ multiplex PCR; TCRdb holds only in-frame clones, not every one. The sample holds 50,000 or so clones, roughly 83% seen once. The sample was CD4+ or CD8+ T cells sorted from blood, taken in a trial of the OX40 agonist ivuxolimab. These TCRs come from an adult with an advanced solid tumor such as melanoma, head and neck, liver or kidney cancer. The CDR3 runs from the conserved cysteine through the conserved F or W. A D gene is named only where the DNA matches it firmly. Expanded clones get a size class; other rows say once, few or many, or leave the size out.

.	.	TRBJ2-3	TRBV5-1	CASSLQGIGDTQYF	TGCGCCAGCAGCCTTCAGGGGATCGGAGATACGCAGTATTTT
.	.	TRBJ1-2	TRBV18	CASSPPLYSDSNYGYTF	TGTGCCAGCTCACCACCGTTGTACTCAGATTCTAACTATGGCTACACCTTC
.	.	TRBJ2-1	TRBV4-3	CASSQAGGTHEQFF	TGCGCCAGCAGCCAAGCTGGGGGGACCCATGAGCAGTTCTTC
TRBD2	once	TRBJ2-1	TRBV30	CAWSQGTTSGGGNEQFF	TGTGCCTGGAGCCAAGGGACGACTAGCGGGGGGGGAAATGAGCAGTTCTTC
.	.	TRBJ1-6	TRBV27	CASRIDRTSSYNSPLHF	TGTGCCAGCAGGATTGATCGGACGAGCTCCTATAATTCACCCCTCCACTTT
.	.	TRBJ2-5	TRBV5-1	CASSFLGPETQYF	TGCGCCAGCAGCTTCTTGGGGCCAGAGACCCAGTACTTC
TRBD1	few	TRBJ2-3	TRBV5-6	CASSLDTGGATDTQYF	TGTGCCAGCAGCTTGGACACAGGGGGCGCCACAGATACGCAGTATTTT
.	.	TRBJ1-2	TRBV4-1	CASSQRTGSYGYTF	TGCGCCAGCAGCCAGAGAACAGGAAGCTATGGCTACACCTTC
.	.	TRBJ1-3	TRBV9	CASSVLSGNTIYF	TGTGCCAGCAGCGTACTTTCTGGAAACACCATATATTTT
.	.	TRBJ1-3	TRBV29-1	CSVGSPGNTIYF	TGCAGCGTTGGCAGCCCTGGAAACACCATATATTTT
.	.	TRBJ2-5	TRBV19	CASNDWGVQETQYF	TGTGCCAGTAATGATTGGGGGGTTCAAGAGACCCAGTACTTC
.	few	TRBJ1-1	TRBV29-1	CSVLDMANTEAFF	TGCAGCGTCCTGGACATGGCGAACACTGAAGCTTTCTTT
.	.	TRBJ1-4	TRBV7-8	CASSPGPANEKLFF	TGTGCCAGCAGCCCCGGGCCGGCTAATGAAAAACTGTTTTTT
.	.	TRBJ2-3	TRBV30	CAWSHAGSTDTQYF	TGTGCCTGGAGTCATGCAGGGTCCACAGATACGCAGTATTTT
.	.	TRBJ2-3	TRBV6-6	CASSRGPGVSTDTQYF	TGTGCCAGCAGTCGGGGACCGGGGGTCAGCACAGATACGCAGTATTTT
.	.	TRBJ2-2	TRBV6-1	CASSVAGENTGELFF	TGTGCCAGCAGTGTAGCAGGGGAGAACACCGGGGAGCTGTTTTTT
.	.	TRBJ2-1	TRBV9	CASSVHYRGGGSYNEQFF	TGTGCCAGCAGCGTTCACTACAGGGGGGGCGGCTCCTACAATGAGCAGTTCTTC
TRBD1	.	TRBJ1-6	TRBV18	CASSLPGQGDSPLHF	TGTGCCAGCTCACTCCCGGGACAGGGGGATTCACCCCTCCACTTT
.	.	TRBJ1-2	TRBV4-1	CASSQNPGDNYGYTF	TGCGCCAGCAGCCAAAACCCGGGGGATAACTATGGCTACACCTTC
TRBD1	.	TRBJ1-6	TRBV10-2	CASRNVDRGYNSPLHF	TGCGCCAGCAGGAACGTGGACAGGGGGTATAATTCACCCCTCCACTTT
TRBD2	.	TRBJ2-3	TRBV4-1	CASAPGLAPPDTQYF	TGCGCCAGCGCACCGGGACTAGCCCCGCCAGATACGCAGTATTTT
.	.	TRBJ1-2	TRBV18	CASSPTNYGYTF	TGTGCCAGCTCACCGACAAACTATGGCTACACCTTC
TRBD1	few	TRBJ2-1	TRBV5-1	CASSPITGRGPNNEQFF	TGCGCCAGCAGCCCTATAACCGGCAGGGGGCCTAACAATGAGCAGTTCTTC
TRBD1	.	TRBJ1-1	TRBV5-1	CASSLDRGTGMNTEAFF	TGCGCCAGCAGCCTAGACAGGGGGACTGGAATGAACACTGAAGCTTTCTTT
TRBD1	.	TRBJ1-4	TRBV19	CASSSQGAPEKLFF	TGTGCCAGTAGTTCACAGGGGGCTCCCGAAAAACTGTTTTTT
.	.	TRBJ2-3	TRBV7-3	CASSFSRTDTQYF	TGTGCCAGCAGCTTCTCCAGGACAGATACGCAGTATTTT
TRBD2	few	TRBJ2-2	TRBV27	CASSPAHSGRAYGELFF	TGTGCCAGCAGTCCCGCACATAGCGGGAGGGCCTACGGGGAGCTGTTTTTT
TRBD1	.	TRBJ2-2	TRBV18	CASSPGQGNTGELFF	TGTGCCAGCTCACCGGGACAGGGAAACACCGGGGAGCTGTTTTTT
.	.	TRBJ2-3	TRBV29-1	CSVKGGTDTQYF	TGCAGCGTTAAAGGCGGCACAGATACGCAGTATTTT
TRBD2	.	TRBJ2-1	TRBV6-9	CASSLSAGAEQFF	TGTGCCAGCAGTCTCTCAGCGGGAGCTGAGCAGTTCTTC
TRBD1	.	TRBJ1-6	TRBV30	CAWSVPPGQGASSYNSPLHF	TGTGCCTGGAGTGTCCCCCCTGGACAGGGGGCGAGCTCCTATAATTCACCCCTCCACTTT
TRBD2	.	TRBJ2-1	TRBV6-1	CASSERTSGAYNEQFF	TGTGCCAGCAGTGAGAGAACTAGCGGGGCCTACAATGAGCAGTTCTTC
.	.	TRBJ2-5	TRBV28	CASSLGGAAGTQYF	TGTGCCAGCAGTTTAGGGGGGGCCGCGGGGACCCAGTACTTC
TRBD1	.	TRBJ1-1	TRBV28	CASSSRQGVSGEAFF	TGTGCCAGCAGTTCTCGGCAGGGGGTTAGCGGTGAAGCTTTCTTT
.	once	TRBJ2-7	TRBV5-8	CASSYPYEQYF	TGTGCCAGCAGCTACCCCTACGAGCAGTACTTC
.	.	TRBJ2-5	TRBV6-5	CASSYGLAQETQYF	TGTGCCAGCAGTTACGGGCTGGCGCAAGAGACCCAGTACTTC
.	.	TRBJ2-7	TRBV4-3	CASSQVSDRKYEQYF	TGCGCCAGCAGCCAAGTTTCCGACAGGAAATACGAGCAGTACTTC
.	.	TRBJ1-6	TRBV25-1	CASSEGRSPLHF	TGTGCCAGCAGTGAGGGGCGCTCACCCCTCCACTTT
.	.	TRBJ1-2	TRBV6-5	CASSYSSNYGYTF	TGTGCCAGCAGTTACTCGAGCAACTATGGCTACACCTTC
TRBD1	.	TRBJ1-6	TRBV5-1	CASSWEQGASANSPLHF	TGCGCCAGCAGCTGGGAACAGGGGGCATCGGCCAATTCACCCCTCCACTTT
TRBD1	.	TRBJ2-5	TRBV13	CASSSTYSGGTQYF	TGTGCCAGCAGCTCCACCTACTCAGGGGGGACCCAGTACTTC
.	.	TRBJ2-1	TRBV6-1	CASSVQGGLHNEQFF	TGTGCCAGCAGTGTCCAAGGGGGTCTCCACAATGAGCAGTTCTTC
.	few	TRBJ1-6	TRBV7-2	CASSQGDSPLHF	TGTGCCAGCAGCCAAGGGGATTCACCCCTCCACTTT
TRBD1	few	TRBJ2-6	TRBV19	CASSRDRDAGANVLTF	TGTGCCAGTAGTAGGGACAGGGATGCCGGGGCCAACGTCCTGACTTTC
.	.	TRBJ2-7	TRBV28	CASSPLGGPPGEQYF	TGTGCCAGCAGTCCATTGGGGGGCCCCCCGGGCGAGCAGTACTTC
.	.	TRBJ1-1	TRBV28	CASSFPLGLTNTEAFF	TGTGCCAGCAGTTTTCCTTTGGGACTGACGAACACTGAAGCTTTCTTT
.	.	TRBJ2-7	TRBV28	CASSLELGATYEQYF	TGTGCCAGCAGTTTAGAGCTGGGGGCTACCTACGAGCAGTACTTC
.	few	TRBJ1-2	TRBV28	CASGDYPANYGYTF	TGTGCCAGCGGGGACTACCCCGCTAACTATGGCTACACCTTC
.	.	TRBJ2-1	TRBV19	CASSGEHNEQFF	TGTGCCAGTAGTGGTGAACACAATGAGCAGTTCTTC
.	.	TRBJ1-6	TRBV5-5	CASSLGLRGSSYNSPLHF	TGTGCCAGCAGCTTGGGACTCCGGGGTAGCTCCTATAATTCACCCCTCCACTTT
.	once	TRBJ2-3	TRBV30	CAYDSYTDTQYF	TGTGCCTACGACAGCTACACAGATACGCAGTATTTT
.	.	TRBJ1-1	TRBV5-6	CASSPPGRGSEAFF	TGTGCCAGCAGCCCCCCCGGACGGGGTTCTGAAGCTTTCTTT
.	few	TRBJ1-2	TRBV7-2	CASSPAAVQGGYTF	TGTGCCAGCAGCCCCGCGGCAGTCCAAGGGGGCTACACCTTC
.	.	TRBJ2-3	TRBV28	CASSPGQSRSTDTQYF	TGTGCCAGCAGCCCCGGACAGTCGAGGAGCACAGATACGCAGTATTTT
TRBD1	.	TRBJ1-1	TRBV18	CASSDSTGENTEAFF	TGTGCCAGCTCAGATTCGACAGGGGAGAACACTGAAGCTTTCTTT